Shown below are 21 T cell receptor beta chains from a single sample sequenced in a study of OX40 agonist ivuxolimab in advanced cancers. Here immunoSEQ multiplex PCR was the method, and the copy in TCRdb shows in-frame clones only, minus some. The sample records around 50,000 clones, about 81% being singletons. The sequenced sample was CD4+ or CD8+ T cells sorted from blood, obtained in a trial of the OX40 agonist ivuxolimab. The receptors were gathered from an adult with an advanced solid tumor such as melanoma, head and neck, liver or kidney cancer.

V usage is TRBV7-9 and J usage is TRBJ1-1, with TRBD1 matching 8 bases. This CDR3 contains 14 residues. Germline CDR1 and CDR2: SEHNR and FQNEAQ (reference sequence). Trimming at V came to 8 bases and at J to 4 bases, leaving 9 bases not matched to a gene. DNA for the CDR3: TGTGCCAGCTCTCGACAGGGGTTAGGCACTGAAGCTTTCTTT. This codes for CASSRQGLGTEAFF.

CDR3: CASSYSPSTDTQYF. As DNA, the CDR3 is TGTGCCAGCAGTTACTCCCCTAGCACAGATACGCAGTATTTT. V gene TRBV6-6 combines with J gene TRBJ2-3; D call uncertain. V was trimmed by 0 bases and J by 0 bases, leaving 4 bases between them. Germline V gene sequence: CDR1 MNHNY, CDR2 SVGAGI (reference sequence). This CDR3 contains 14 residues.

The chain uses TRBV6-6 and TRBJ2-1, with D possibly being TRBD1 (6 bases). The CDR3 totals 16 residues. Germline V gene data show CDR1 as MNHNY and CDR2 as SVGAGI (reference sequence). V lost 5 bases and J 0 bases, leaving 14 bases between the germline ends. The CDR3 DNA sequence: TGTGCCAGCAGTACTGACAGGTTAAGCTCCTACAATGAGCAGTTCTTC. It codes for CASSTDRLSSYNEQFF.

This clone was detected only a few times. This CDR3 is CASSLGTSGWGTDTQYF. The CDR3 DNA follows: TGTGCCAGCAGCTTAGGGACTAGCGGGTGGGGCACAGATACGCAGTATTTT. The V and J genes are TRBV9 and TRBJ2-3; 12 bases are shared with TRBD2. Germline CDR1 reads SGDLS; CDR2 reads YYNGEE. V shed 4 bases and J 1 base; nucleotides not matched to a gene: 7. CDR3 size: 17 residues.

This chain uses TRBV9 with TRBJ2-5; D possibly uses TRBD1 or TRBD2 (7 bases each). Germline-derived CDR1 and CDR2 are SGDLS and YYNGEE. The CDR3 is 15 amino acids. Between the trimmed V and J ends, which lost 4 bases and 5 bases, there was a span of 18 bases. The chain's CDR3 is CASSPGGGGRETQYF. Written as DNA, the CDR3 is TGTGCCAGCAGCCCAGGGGGAGGGGGCCGGGAGACCCAGTACTTC. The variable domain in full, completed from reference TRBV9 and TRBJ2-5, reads DSGVTQTPKHLITATGQRVTLRCSPRSGDLSVYWYQQSLDQGLQFLIQYYNGEERAKGNILERFSAQQFPDLHSELNLSSLELGDSALYFCASSPGGGGRETQYFGPGTRLLVL.

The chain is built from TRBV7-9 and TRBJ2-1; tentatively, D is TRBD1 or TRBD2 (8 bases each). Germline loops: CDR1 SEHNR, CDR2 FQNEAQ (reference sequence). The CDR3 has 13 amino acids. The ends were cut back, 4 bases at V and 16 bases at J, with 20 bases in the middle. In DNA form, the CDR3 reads TGTGCCAGCAGCTCAGCGGGGGACAGGCCTTCCTTCTTC. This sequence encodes CASSSAGDRPSFF.

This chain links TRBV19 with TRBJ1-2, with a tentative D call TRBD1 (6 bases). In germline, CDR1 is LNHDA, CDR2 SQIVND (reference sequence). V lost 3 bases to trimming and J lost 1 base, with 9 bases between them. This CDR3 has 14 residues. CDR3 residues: CASSIPDSNYGYTF. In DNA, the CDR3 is TGTGCCAGTAGTATCCCGGACAGTAACTATGGCTACACCTTC. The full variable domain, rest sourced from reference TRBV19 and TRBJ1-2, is DGGITQSPKYLFRKEGQNVTLSCEQNLNHDAMYWYRQDPGQGLRLIYYSQIVNDFQKGDIAEGYSVSREKKESFPLTVTSAQKNPTAFYLCASSIPDSNYGYTFGSGTRLTVV.

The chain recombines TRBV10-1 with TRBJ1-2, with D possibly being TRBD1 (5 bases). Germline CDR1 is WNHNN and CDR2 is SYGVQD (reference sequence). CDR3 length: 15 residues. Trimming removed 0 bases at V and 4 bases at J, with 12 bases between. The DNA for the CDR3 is TGCGCCAGCAGTGAGTCGAGGGGTTCACCCTATGGCTACACCTTC. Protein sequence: CASSESRGSPYGYTF.

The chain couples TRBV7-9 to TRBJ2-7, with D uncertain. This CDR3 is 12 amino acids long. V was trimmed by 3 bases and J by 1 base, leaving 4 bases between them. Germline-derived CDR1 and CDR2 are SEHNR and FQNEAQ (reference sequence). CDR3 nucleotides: TGTGCCAGCAGCTTGCAGTCCTACGAGCAGTACTTC. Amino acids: CASSLQSYEQYF.

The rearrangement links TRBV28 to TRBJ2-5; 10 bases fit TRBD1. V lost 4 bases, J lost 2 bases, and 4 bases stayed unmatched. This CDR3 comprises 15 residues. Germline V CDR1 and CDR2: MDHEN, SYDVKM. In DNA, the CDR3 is TGTGCCAGCAGTTCAGGACAGGGGGTACAAGAGACCCAGTACTTC. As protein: CASSSGQGVQETQYF.

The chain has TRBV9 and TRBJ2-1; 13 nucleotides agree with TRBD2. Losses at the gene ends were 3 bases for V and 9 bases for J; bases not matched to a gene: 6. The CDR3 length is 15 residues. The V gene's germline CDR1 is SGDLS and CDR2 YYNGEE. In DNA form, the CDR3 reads TGTGCCAGCAGCGCGACTAGCGGGGGGATAAGTGAGCAGTTCTTC. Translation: CASSATSGGISEQFF.

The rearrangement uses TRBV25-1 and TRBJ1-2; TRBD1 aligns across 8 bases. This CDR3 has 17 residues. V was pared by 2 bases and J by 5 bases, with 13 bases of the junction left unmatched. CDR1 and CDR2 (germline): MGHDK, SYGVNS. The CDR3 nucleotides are TGTGCCAGCAGTGAAAAGAATCGAGCAGGGGGCAGATATGGCTACACCTTC. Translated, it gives CASSEKNRAGGRYGYTF.

As DNA, the CDR3 is TGTGCCAGCAGTGCCTTGACAGGGAAAAACTCTGGGGCCAACGTCCTGACTTTC. Protein sequence: CASSALTGKNSGANVLTF. This rearrangement joins TRBV6-1 to TRBJ2-6, with 7 bases lining up with TRBD1. The germline gives CDR1 MNHNS, CDR2 SASEGT. Trimming removed 4 bases from V and 0 bases from J; junction bases left unmatched: 9. CDR3 length: 18 amino acids.

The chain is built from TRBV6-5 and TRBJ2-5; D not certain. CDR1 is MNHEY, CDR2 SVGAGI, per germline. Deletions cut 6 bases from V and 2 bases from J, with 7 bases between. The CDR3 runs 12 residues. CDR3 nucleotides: TGTGCCAGCAGACAGTCTCAAGAGACCCAGTACTTC. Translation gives CASRQSQETQYF.

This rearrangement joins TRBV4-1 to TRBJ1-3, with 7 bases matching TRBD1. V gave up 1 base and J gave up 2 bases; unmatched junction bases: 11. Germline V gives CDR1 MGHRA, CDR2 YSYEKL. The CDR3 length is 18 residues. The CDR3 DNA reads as TGCGCCAGCAGCCAAGCCCAAATCCTCGACAGGGCTGGAAACACCATATATTTT. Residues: CASSQAQILDRAGNTIYF.

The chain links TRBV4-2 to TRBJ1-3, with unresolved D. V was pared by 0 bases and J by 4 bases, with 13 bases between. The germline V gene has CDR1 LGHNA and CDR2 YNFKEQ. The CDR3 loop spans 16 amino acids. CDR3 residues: CASSQDPSSVGNTIYF. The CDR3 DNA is TGTGCCAGCAGCCAAGATCCCAGTTCCGTAGGAAACACCATATATTTT.

The DNA for the CDR3 is TGTGCCAGCAGCCGGGGGACTAGCGGAAACACAGATACGCAGTATTTT. Translating gives CASSRGTSGNTDTQYF. J is TRBJ2-3 and V is TRBV7-6; 11 bases match TRBD2. V gave up 5 bases and J gave up 2 bases; unmatched junction bases: 6. The CDR3 has 16 amino acids. Germline V gene lookup returns CDR1 SGHVS and CDR2 FNYEAQ.

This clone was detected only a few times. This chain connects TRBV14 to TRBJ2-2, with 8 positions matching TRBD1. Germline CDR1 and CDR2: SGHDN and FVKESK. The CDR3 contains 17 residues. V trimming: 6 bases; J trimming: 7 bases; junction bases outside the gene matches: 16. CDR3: CASRLQGARCGGGELFF. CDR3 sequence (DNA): TGTGCCAGCAGGCTTCAGGGGGCCCGCTGTGGGGGCGGGGAGCTGTTTTTT. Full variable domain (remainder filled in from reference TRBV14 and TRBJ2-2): EAGVTQFPSHSVIEKGQTVTLRCDPISGHDNLYWYRRVMGKEIKFLLHFVKESKQDESGMPNNRFLAERTGGTYSTLKVQPAELEDSGVYFCASRLQGARCGGGELFFGEGSRLTVL.

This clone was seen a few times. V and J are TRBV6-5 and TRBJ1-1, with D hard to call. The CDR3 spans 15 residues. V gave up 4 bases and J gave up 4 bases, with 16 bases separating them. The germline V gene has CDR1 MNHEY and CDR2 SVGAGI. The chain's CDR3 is CASSSDANQVTEAFF. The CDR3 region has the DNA TGTGCCAGCAGTTCCGATGCGAATCAGGTCACTGAAGCTTTCTTT.

The CDR3 protein is CSVGEIGGRGETQYF. CDR3 coding DNA: TGCAGCGTTGGAGAGATAGGAGGGCGAGGTGAGACCCAGTACTTC. This rearrangement joins TRBV29-1 to TRBJ2-5; a possible D gene is TRBD2 (6 bases). V dropped 4 bases and J dropped 5 bases, with 20 bases sitting between them. The CDR3 loop spans 15 amino acids. Germline values: CDR1 SQVTM, CDR2 ANQGSEA.

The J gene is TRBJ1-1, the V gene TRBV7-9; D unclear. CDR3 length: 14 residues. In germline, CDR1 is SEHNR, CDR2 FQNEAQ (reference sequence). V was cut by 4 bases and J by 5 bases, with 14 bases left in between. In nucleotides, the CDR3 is TGTGCCAGCAGCTCGACCACGGACCAGACTGAAGCTTTCTTT. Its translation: CASSSTTDQTEAFF.